This TCR beta chain was identified during a study of blood T cell repertoires in COVID-19. Study information: COVID-19 samples from acute and convalescent phases originated in the United States, Italy and Spain.

Germline V lookup: CDR1 MDHEN, CDR2 SYDVKM. J gave up 1 base and V 8 bases, and 10 bases lay outside the gene matches. The CDR3 totals 15 residues. Source study methods: Nucleated cell counts were estimated from reference gene primer amplification. TCRdb keeps only in-frame clones here, not all; method: immunoSEQ multiplex PCR. V and J calls and clone size come straight from that table; D and trimming were deduced from the DNA. The table includes 250,000 to 300,000 clones, about 87% detected once. The Seattle patients joined while their infection was active and were tracked longitudinally afterward. Material: peripheral blood. The sequence was obtained from a woman in her 70s with COVID-19, enrolled during active disease. V and J are TRBV28 and TRBJ1-1; 7 bases line up with TRBD1. The CDR3 DNA sequence: TGTGCCAGCCATACCCCGACAGGGACGAACACTGAAGCTTTCTTT. Amino acids: CASHTPTGTNTEAFF. Looking up the rest from reference TRBV28 and TRBJ1-1 gives the full variable domain: DVKVTQSSRYLVKRTGEKVFLECVQDMDHENMFWYRQDPGLGLRLIYFSYDVKMKEKGDIPEGYSVSREKKERFSLILESASTNQTSMYLCASHTPTGTNTEAFFGQGTRLTVV.